These 27 T cell receptor beta chains were sequenced from one sample in a study of beta chain features in type 1 diabetes. cDNA synthesis used the whole RNA isolate, giving expressed TCRB sequences. Some clones are missing from TCRdb's copy, which holds only in-frame ones; the method was immunoSEQ multiplex PCR. The table lists 250,000 to 300,000 clones, approximately 8% of them singletons. Sequencing input: central memory CD4+ T cells from blood. These receptors were taken from a woman in her late teens or twenties in good health.

This sequence joins TRBV7-3 and TRBJ2-3, with a tentative D call TRBD2 (6 bases). Trimming removed 4 bases from V and 1 base from J, with 15 bases in between. CDR1 SGHTA and CDR2 FQGTGA come from the germline V gene. This CDR3 has 16 amino acids. The CDR3 sequence is CASSSKKLAGTDTQYF. CDR3 DNA: TGTGCCAGCAGCTCGAAGAAACTAGCAGGCACAGATACGCAGTATTTT.

The sample holds a few counts of this clone. This sequence joins TRBV7-3 and TRBJ2-7; weak D call: TRBD1 (6 bases). Germline CDR1 reads SGHTA; CDR2 reads FQGTGA. Trimming stripped 9 bases from V and 6 bases from J, with 12 bases between. The CDR3 sequence is 11 residues long. The CDR3 region has the DNA TGTGCCAGAAATACAGGGCTCGAGCAGTACTTC. This encodes CARNTGLEQYF.

This clone was picked up a small number of times. This rearrangement joins TRBV30 to TRBJ2-3, with D maybe TRBD1 (6 bases). The CDR3 has 15 residues. The V gene's germline CDR1 is GTSNPN and CDR2 SVGIG (reference sequence). Trimming cost V 0 bases and J 3 bases, with 13 bases left between them. The CDR3 here is CAWSVLLGATDTQYF. The CDR3 region has the DNA TGTGCCTGGAGTGTACTGTTGGGGGCGACAGATACGCAGTATTTT.

The chain has TRBV2 and TRBJ1-2, with unresolved D. Germline V gene sequence: CDR1 SNHLY, CDR2 FYNNEI. The CDR3 loop spans 13 amino acids. The V and J ends lost 10 bases and 4 bases respectively, with 16 bases between them. In DNA, the CDR3 is TGTGCCACCTACCGCATCAGGAGCTATGGCTACACCTTC. Its translation: CATYRIRSYGYTF.

The chain recombines TRBV10-3 with TRBJ2-6; a possible D gene is TRBD2 (5 bases). The V gene lost 10 bases and the J gene lost 2 bases, with 9 bases spanning the gap. Germline values: CDR1 ENHRY, CDR2 SYGVKD. This CDR3 comprises 13 residues. The CDR3 loop is CATSGTGANVLTF. The CDR3 DNA reads TGTGCCACCTCCGGGACTGGGGCCAACGTCCTGACTTTC.

CDR3 bases: TGTGCCAGCAGTCCAAGGCCGAGGAGTAACTATGGCTACACCTTC. As protein: CASSPRPRSNYGYTF. This rearrangement joins TRBV7-2 to TRBJ1-2; no clear D. Deletions cut 6 bases from V and 1 base from J, with 15 bases between. The CDR3 runs to 15 residues. Germline values: CDR1 SGHTA, CDR2 FQGNSA.

V usage is TRBV7-3 and J usage is TRBJ2-2, with D perhaps TRBD1 (5 bases). The CDR3 has 15 residues. V gave up 4 bases and J gave up 5 bases, with 14 bases separating them. Looked up from germline, CDR1 is SGHTA and CDR2 is FQGTGA. The CDR3 coding sequence is TGTGCCAGCAGCTCACGTAATCAGGGTACCGGGGAGCTGTTTTTT. This gives the protein CASSSRNQGTGELFF.

The chain combines TRBV7-2 with TRBJ2-1; TRBD2 matches 7 bases. Germline loops: CDR1 SGHTA, CDR2 FQGNSA. After removal of 4 bases from V and 7 bases from J, the junction contained 13 bases not matched to a gene. The CDR3 sequence is 16 residues long. The CDR3 nucleotides are TGTGCCAGCAGCTCTTACTCGGGCGGGAGTGGTAATGAGCAGTTCTTC. Protein sequence: CASSSYSGGSGNEQFF. Full variable domain (remainder filled in from reference TRBV7-2 and TRBJ2-1): GAGVSQSPSNKVTEKGKDVELRCDPISGHTALYWYRQSLGQGLEFLIYFQGNSAPDKSGLPSDRFSAERTGGSVSTLTIQRTQQEDSAVYLCASSSYSGGSGNEQFFGPGTRLTVL.

This clone was observed a handful of times. The CDR3 sequence is CASSLQGASSYEQYF. CDR3 nucleotide sequence: TGTGCCAGCAGTTTGCAGGGAGCAAGCTCCTACGAGCAGTACTTC. The chain recombines TRBV27 with TRBJ2-7, with D perhaps given as TRBD1 or TRBD2 (5 bases each). CDR1 and CDR2 (germline): MNHEY, SMNVEV (reference sequence). Trimming cost V 3 bases and J 0 bases, with 12 bases left between them. The CDR3 is made up of 15 amino acids.

This clone was counted a few times. The chain uses TRBV6-1 and TRBJ2-7; no clear D gene. The germline gives CDR1 MNHNS, CDR2 SASEGT. This CDR3 has 13 residues. V lost 8 bases, J lost 3 bases, and 14 bases lay in between. The CDR3 here is CASRPGVLYEQYV. The CDR3 nucleotides are TGTGCCAGCCGTCCAGGAGTCCTCTACGAGCAGTACGTC.

This clone has more than one count but fewer than ten. The rearrangement uses TRBV7-8 and TRBJ1-5, with a weak D call TRBD1 (5 bases). V dropped 3 bases and J dropped 1 base, with 13 bases sitting between them. This CDR3 spans 16 amino acids. CDR1 and CDR2 (germline): SGHVS, FQNEAQ. The CDR3: CASSLQGAGSNQPQHF. The CDR3 DNA reads TGTGCCAGCAGCTTGCAGGGCGCGGGGAGCAATCAGCCCCAGCATTTT.

This clone has a handful of counts. The chain combines TRBV18 with TRBJ1-6; no firm D call. V lost 4 bases to trimming and J lost 7 bases, with 11 bases between them. Germline V gives CDR1 KGHSH, CDR2 LQKENI. The CDR3 length is 14 residues. The CDR3 spells CASSRAQGNSPLHF. In DNA, the CDR3 is TGTGCCAGCTCACGGGCCCAAGGGAATTCACCCCTCCACTTT.

V and J are TRBV4-2 and TRBJ2-5, with D possibly being TRBD2 (5 bases). This CDR3 has 14 amino acids. Germline V gene data show CDR1 as LGHNA and CDR2 as YNFKEQ. V was trimmed by 4 bases and J by 5 bases, leaving 14 bases between them. In DNA form, the CDR3 reads TGTGCCAGCAGCCCCGCTCACGGCGGGGAGACCCAGTACTTC. Protein product: CASSPAHGGETQYF.

The chain is built from TRBV6-6 and TRBJ2-2; D call uncertain. Germline-derived CDR1 and CDR2 are MNHNY and SVGAGI (reference sequence). The CDR3 is 12 amino acids. V lost 5 bases to trimming and J lost 1 base, with 2 bases between them. DNA for the CDR3: TGTGCCAGCAGTAAGAACACCGGGGAGCTGTTTTTT. This encodes CASSKNTGELFF.

This clone has just a few counts. The genes are TRBV18 and TRBJ2-7, with a tentative D call TRBD2 (5 bases). The CDR3 totals 14 residues. CDR1 is KGHSH, CDR2 LQKENI, per germline. V lost 3 bases, J lost 2 bases, and 11 bases lay in between. CDR3 in amino acids: CASSPRRSTYEQYF. The CDR3 DNA reads TGTGCCAGCTCACCGAGGAGGAGTACCTACGAGCAGTACTTC.

The chain recombines TRBV11-2 with TRBJ2-3; D is possibly TRBD1 (6 bases). Per germline, CDR1 SGHAT and CDR2 FQNNGV. The V end lost 5 bases, the J end lost 0 bases, and 12 bases lay between the germline ends. This CDR3 has 15 amino acids. The CDR3 bases are TGTGCCAGCAGCCCCAACAGGGAGAGCACAGATACGCAGTATTTT. This codes for CASSPNRESTDTQYF.

The genes are TRBV28 and TRBJ1-5; tentatively, D is TRBD1 (5 bases). V dropped 7 bases and J dropped 2 bases, with 15 bases sitting between them. The CDR3 has 15 residues. Germline-derived CDR1 and CDR2 are MDHEN and SYDVKM. CDR3 nucleotides: TGTGCCAGCAAAGATGAGGGGCCCGGCAATCAGCCCCAGCATTTT. Protein: CASKDEGPGNQPQHF.

The rearrangement uses TRBV5-1 and TRBJ2-3; the match to TRBD1 covers 11 bases. V lost 2 bases to trimming and J lost 4 bases; unmatched junction nucleotides: 3. Germline V CDR1 and CDR2: SGHRS, YFSETQ. The length of the CDR3 is 15 residues. CDR3 coding DNA: TGCGCCAGCAGCTTCCTGGGACAGGGGGCAGATACGCAGTATTTT. Its translation: CASSFLGQGADTQYF.

The V gene is TRBV6-5, the J gene TRBJ2-7; a possible D gene is TRBD2 (6 bases). Trimming pared 0 bases from V and 0 bases from J, leaving 9 bases between. Germline CDR1 is MNHEY and CDR2 is SVGAGI. CDR3 size: 15 residues. The CDR3 region is CASSYSTGSSYEQYF. The DNA for the CDR3 is TGTGCCAGCAGTTACTCGACCGGGAGCTCCTACGAGCAGTACTTC.

The table lists this clone with a few counts. The V gene is TRBV5-4, the J gene TRBJ1-2; D might be TRBD1 (6 bases). This CDR3 has 13 residues. CDR1 is SGHNT and CDR2 is YYREEE in the germline V gene (reference sequence). V was shortened by 3 bases and J by 4 bases, with 10 bases between the two germline ends. CDR3 amino acids: CASSSGAGYGYTF. As DNA, the CDR3 is TGTGCCAGCAGCTCAGGGGCGGGCTATGGCTACACCTTC.

There are a few counts of this clone. J is TRBJ2-3 and V is TRBV7-9; D is unresolved. With 2 bases removed from V and 7 bases from J, the gap between germline ends came to 7 bases. The CDR3 has 12 amino acids. Germline values: CDR1 SEHNR, CDR2 FQNEAQ (reference sequence). The CDR3 DNA is TGTGCCAGCAGCTTAAACTTTCATACGCAGTATTTT. It encodes CASSLNFHTQYF.

The CDR3 is CASSPNRQANYGYTF. CDR3 DNA sequence: TGTGCCAGCAGCCCTAACCGCCAGGCTAACTATGGCTACACCTTC. V is TRBV14 and J is TRBJ1-2; unclear D gene. CDR3 length: 15 residues. V gave up 4 bases and J gave up 0 bases, with 12 bases separating them. The germline V gene encodes CDR1 SGHDN and CDR2 FVKESK.

This clone was detected a few times. The chain has TRBV19 and TRBJ2-1; TRBD2 matches 7 bases. The V and J ends lost 1 base and 2 bases, in that order; junction bases with no gene match: 5. Germline V CDR1 and CDR2: LNHDA, SQIVND (reference sequence). CDR3 length equals 16 residues. Here the CDR3 DNA reads TGTGCCAGTAGTATAGTCTCCGGGACTACCTACAATGAGCAGTTCTTC. It specifies CASSIVSGTTYNEQFF. Full variable domain (outside the CDR3, taken from reference TRBV19 and TRBJ2-1): DGGITQSPKYLFRKEGQNVTLSCEQNLNHDAMYWYRQDPGQGLRLIYYSQIVNDFQKGDIAEGYSVSREKKESFPLTVTSAQKNPTAFYLCASSIVSGTTYNEQFFGPGTRLTVL.

V gene TRBV18 combines with J gene TRBJ1-6; 9 nucleotides agree with TRBD1. Per the germline V gene, CDR1 is KGHSH and CDR2 is LQKENI. V lost 4 bases, J lost 5 bases, and 9 bases stayed unmatched. CDR3 length: 17 residues. Here the CDR3 reads CASSRTQGALNNSPLHF. The CDR3 region has the DNA TGTGCCAGCTCACGAACACAGGGGGCGTTGAATAATTCACCCCTCCACTTT.

This clone was found a few times. The V call is TRBV7-2, the J call TRBJ2-7; 8 positions match TRBD2. The CDR3 is 15 residues long. Germline V gene sequence: CDR1 SGHTA, CDR2 FQGNSA. After removal of 1 base from V and 4 bases from J, the junction contained 6 bases not matched to a gene. Here the CDR3 DNA reads TGTGCCAGCAGCTTAGTTTCGGGAGGGCGTTACGAGCAGTACTTC. Residues: CASSLVSGGRYEQYF.

The chain uses TRBV7-2 and TRBJ2-3; 12 nucleotides agree with TRBD2. Germline CDR1 is SGHTA and CDR2 is FQGNSA. The CDR3 is 16 residues long. The V segment lost 5 bases and the J segment 7 bases; nucleotides outside the gene matches: 10. CDR3 sequence reads: CASSDSTGTSGYTQYF. CDR3 nucleotides: TGTGCCAGCAGCGATTCGACCGGGACTAGCGGGTATACGCAGTATTTT.

The chain joins TRBV7-2 to TRBJ1-3; D is unclear. The V and J ends lost 3 bases and 0 bases respectively, with 9 bases between them. Per the germline V gene, CDR1 is SGHTA and CDR2 is FQGNSA. The CDR3 runs 15 residues. Here the CDR3 DNA reads TGTGCCAGCAGCTTCGCTAGGAGCTCTGGAAACACCATATATTTT. Protein sequence: CASSFARSSGNTIYF.